The clone carrying this T cell receptor beta chain was recorded many times. The data derive from a study of metastatic and nonmetastatic thyroid tumors. Turning to the study itself: Malignant and benign thyroid patients had repertoires compared in peripheral blood and tumor or nodule tissue.

Thyroid surgery was performed in patients who had received no treatment beforehand. CDR3 length: 14 amino acids. V lost 3 bases and J lost 7, with 10 bases in between. Germline assignment: CDR1 LNHDA and CDR2 SQIVND (reference sequence). TCRdb reanalyzed the PCR reads via MiXCR. The sample has approximately 40,000 clones, around 28% seen once. V is TRBV19 and J is TRBJ1-6; D gene ambiguous. This clonotype was sampled from a male donor with papillary thyroid cancer or a benign thyroid nodule (not recorded which). Some clones in this sample may be carry-over from other donors' samples. Sequencing was performed on blood. The chain's CDR3 is CASSILQKNSPLHF. The CDR3 DNA is TGTGCCAGTAGTATTCTCCAGAAAAATTCACCCCTCCACTTT.